Listed here are 14 T cell receptor beta chains from one sample, sequenced in a study of radiotherapy plus CTLA-4 blockade in lung cancer. The method was immunoSEQ multiplex PCR; TCRdb's version includes in-frame clones alone and lacks a portion of them. Seen here are 81,000 or so clones, under 90% observed once, and the top ten hold 0.79%. The specimen comprised peripheral blood, sampled from a patient treated with radiotherapy plus ipilimumab. The source is a human donor with non-small cell lung cancer who had stable disease on radiotherapy plus ipilimumab.

This chain connects TRBV6-5 to TRBJ1-6; D not certain. In germline, CDR1 is MNHEY, CDR2 SVGAGI. CDR3 length: 15 amino acids. The V gene lost 6 bases and the J gene lost 0 bases, with 9 bases spanning the gap. Here the CDR3 DNA reads TGTGCCAGCAGCCCGAGCGGCTCCTATAATTCACCCCTCCACTTT. Its protein product is CASSPSGSYNSPLHF.

The chain recombines TRBV7-3 with TRBJ1-2, with 10 bases lining up with TRBD1. Germline CDR1 and CDR2: SGHTA and FQGTGA. CDR3 size: 15 residues. Losses at the gene ends were 4 bases for V and 7 bases for J; bases not matched to a gene: 9. The CDR3 spells CASSSSGTGVSGYTF. CDR3 in DNA: TGTGCCAGCAGCTCCTCCGGGACAGGGGTTAGTGGCTACACCTTC.

The chain carries TRBV6-5 and TRBJ2-5; a possible D gene is TRBD2 (6 bases). The length of the CDR3 is 13 residues. V was pared by 6 bases and J by 4 bases, with 12 bases between. Germline V gene sequence: CDR1 MNHEY, CDR2 SVGAGI. CDR3 sequence (DNA): TGTGCCAGCAGCCCCGGGAGACGAGAGACCCAGTACTTC. It specifies CASSPGRRETQYF.

The rearrangement links TRBV11-1 to TRBJ2-3; 8 bases line up with TRBD2. This CDR3 comprises 13 residues. The germline gives CDR1 SGHAT, CDR2 FQDESV (reference sequence). V lost 7 bases and J lost 4; bases outside the gene matches: 4. The CDR3 protein is CASTPGLADTQYF. The CDR3 coding sequence is TGTGCCAGCACCCCGGGACTAGCAGATACGCAGTATTTT.

This chain joins TRBV5-6 and TRBJ1-2, with D unclear. Germline V CDR1 and CDR2: SGHDT, YYEEEE. V lost 0 bases and J 7 bases, leaving 16 bases between the germline ends. The CDR3 covers 15 residues. In DNA, the CDR3 is TGTGCCAGCAGCTTGGGGCGCTCCGCTATAGCTGGCTACACCTTC. Translating it yields CASSLGRSAIAGYTF.

This chain connects TRBV19 to TRBJ2-2; 11 bases fit TRBD1. The CDR3 covers 14 residues. Per the germline V gene, CDR1 is LNHDA and CDR2 is SQIVND (reference sequence). V lost 10 bases, J lost 5 bases, and 6 bases stayed unmatched. The DNA of the CDR3 is TGTGCCACTACGGACAGGGGGCGAACCGGGGAGCTGTTTTTT. Translation gives CATTDRGRTGELFF.

J is TRBJ2-5 and V is TRBV7-3; a possible D gene is TRBD2 (7 bases). Germline values: CDR1 SGHTA, CDR2 FQGTGA. The CDR3 has 16 residues. With 3 bases removed from V and 7 bases from J, the gap between germline ends came to 21 bases. For the CDR3, the DNA is TGTGCCAGCAGCTTCAGAGGACTAGGACAAGGGGGGACCCAGTACTTC. It specifies CASSFRGLGQGGTQYF.

This clone was counted a few times. This chain connects TRBV6-1 to TRBJ2-3; 8 bases match TRBD1. The CDR3 contains 13 residues. Germline trimming cut 4 bases from V and 8 bases from J; bases unmatched to any gene: 5. Germline assignment: CDR1 MNHNS and CDR2 SASEGT. The CDR3 sequence: CASSGTGSATQYF. The CDR3 coding sequence is TGTGCCAGCAGTGGGACAGGGTCAGCTACGCAGTATTTT.

This clone came up once. The chain is built from TRBV30 and TRBJ2-4; D possibly corresponds to TRBD2 (6 bases). V dropped 5 bases and J dropped 7 bases, with 15 bases sitting between them. Per germline, CDR1 GTSNPN and CDR2 SVGIG (reference sequence). This CDR3 comprises 13 residues. CDR3 in amino acids: CAWEMEGHNIQYF. In nucleotides, the CDR3 is TGTGCCTGGGAGATGGAGGGTCATAACATTCAGTACTTC.

This chain uses TRBV7-2 with TRBJ2-3, with D possibly matching TRBD2 (6 bases). Trimming stripped 3 bases from V and 4 bases from J, with 11 bases between. The CDR3 runs 14 residues. Germline V gene sequence: CDR1 SGHTA, CDR2 FQGNSA. The CDR3 loop reads CASSLGLFSDTQYF. CDR3 coding DNA: TGTGCCAGCAGCTTGGGACTCTTCTCAGATACGCAGTATTTT.

V and J are TRBV7-3 and TRBJ1-5; D is perhaps TRBD1 (5 bases). V lost 1 base and J 0 bases, leaving 13 bases between the germline ends. The germline V gene has CDR1 SGHTA and CDR2 FQGTGA. This CDR3 has 17 amino acids. The CDR3 region has the DNA TGTGCCAGCAGCTTAAGTTTGACAGACAATAGCAATCAGCCCCAGCATTTT. It is translated as CASSLSLTDNSNQPQHF.

This clone appeared a few times. V and J are TRBV6-6 and TRBJ1-1; tentatively, D is TRBD1 (6 bases). Germline V CDR1 and CDR2: MNHNY, SVGAGI (reference sequence). There are 14 residues in the CDR3. Trimming left V 6 bases short and J 5 bases short, with 16 bases between. The CDR3 here is CASRPIQGSTEAFF. CDR3 sequence (DNA): TGTGCCAGCAGACCCATACAGGGCTCGACTGAAGCTTTCTTT.

This clone was picked up a small number of times. The chain combines TRBV6-1 with TRBJ2-5; TRBD1 might be the D (5 bases). The CDR3 sequence is 16 residues long. Germline V gives CDR1 MNHNS, CDR2 SASEGT. V was cut by 2 bases and J by 4 bases, with 17 bases left in between. The CDR3 sequence: CASSERQGTTRETQYF. The CDR3 bases are TGTGCCAGCAGTGAACGGCAGGGTACTACAAGAGAGACCCAGTACTTC.

The count of this clone is one. The chain is built from TRBV9 and TRBJ2-1; 12 bases are shared with TRBD2. With V trimmed by 0 bases and J by 6 bases, 4 bases remained unmatched. CDR3 length equals 16 residues. Germline V gene lookup returns CDR1 SGDLS and CDR2 YYNGEE. In DNA, the CDR3 is TGTGCCAGCAGCGTAGGTCCTAGCGGGAGGGGCAATGAGCAGTTCTTC. Its protein product is CASSVGPSGRGNEQFF.